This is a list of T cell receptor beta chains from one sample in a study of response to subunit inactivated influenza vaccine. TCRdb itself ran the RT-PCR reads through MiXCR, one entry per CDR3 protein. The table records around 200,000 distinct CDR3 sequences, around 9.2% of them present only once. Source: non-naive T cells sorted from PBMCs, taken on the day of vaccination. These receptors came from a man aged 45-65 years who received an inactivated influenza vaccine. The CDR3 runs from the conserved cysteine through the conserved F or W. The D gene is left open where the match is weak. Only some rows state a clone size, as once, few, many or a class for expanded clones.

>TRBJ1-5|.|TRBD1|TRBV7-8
CASSQEDRGSNQPQHF
TGTGCCAGCAGCCAAGAGGACAGGGGAAGCAATCAGCCCCAGCATTTT
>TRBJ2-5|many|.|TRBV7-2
CASSLVYGKETQYF
TGTGCCAGCAGCTTAGTTTACGGGAAAGAGACCCAGTACTTC
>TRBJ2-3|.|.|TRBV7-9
CASMGATDTQYF
TGTGCCAGCATGGGCGCCACAGATACGCAGTATTTT
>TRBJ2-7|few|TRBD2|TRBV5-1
CASSLAPSGSRYEQYF
TGCGCCAGCAGCTTGGCTCCTAGCGGGAGTAGATACGAGCAGTACTTC
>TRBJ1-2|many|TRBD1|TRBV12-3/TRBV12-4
CASSPGTRGLYGYTF
TGTGCCAGCAGCCCAGGGACAAGGGGGCTCTATGGCTACACCTTC
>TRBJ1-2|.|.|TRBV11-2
CASSSRTERLGYGYTF
TGTGCCAGCAGCTCAAGGACCGAGCGCCTGGGGTATGGCTACACCTTC
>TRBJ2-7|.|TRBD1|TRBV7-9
CASSLDYRGYEQYF
TGTGCCAGCAGCTTAGACTACAGGGGTTACGAGCAGTACTTC
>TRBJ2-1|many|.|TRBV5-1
CASSLGQGGEQFF
TGCGCCAGCAGCTTGGGACAGGGAGGTGAGCAGTTCTTC
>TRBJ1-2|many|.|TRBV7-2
CASSLAQDYGYTF
TGTGCCAGCAGCTTAGCCCAGGATTATGGCTACACCTTC
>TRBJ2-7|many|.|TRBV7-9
CASSDPKNGASYEQYF
TGTGCCAGCAGCGATCCAAAGAACGGAGCATCCTACGAGCAGTACTTC
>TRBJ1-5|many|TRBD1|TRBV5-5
CASSWGQGAGQPQHF
TGTGCCAGCAGCTGGGGACAGGGGGCTGGTCAGCCCCAGCATTTT
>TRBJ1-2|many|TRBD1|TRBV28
CASSSPGWDRGYYGYTF
TGTGCCAGCAGCTCCCCTGGTTGGGACAGGGGTTACTATGGCTACACCTTC
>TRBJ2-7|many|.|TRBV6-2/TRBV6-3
CASTRAGTLSYEQYF
TGTGCCAGCACCCGAGCCGGGACACTCTCCTACGAGCAGTACTTC
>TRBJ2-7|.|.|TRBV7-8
CASSLVKTGGEQYF
TGTGCCAGCAGCTTAGTCAAGACAGGAGGTGAGCAGTACTTC
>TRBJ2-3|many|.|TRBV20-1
CSARRQPTDTQYF
TGCAGTGCTAGAAGGCAGCCCACAGATACGCAGTATTTT
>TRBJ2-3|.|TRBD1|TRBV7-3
CASAVGTGRGDTQYF
TGTGCCAGCGCGGTTGGGACAGGGCGAGGAGATACGCAGTATTTT
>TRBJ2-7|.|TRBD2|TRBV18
CASSQRITSGRVYEQYF
TGTGCCAGCTCCCAACGAATTACTAGCGGGAGGGTTTACGAGCAGTACTTC
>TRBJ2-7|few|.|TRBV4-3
CASSQESTLGIGSYEQYF
TGCGCCAGCAGCCAAGAATCCACCTTGGGGATTGGGTCCTACGAGCAGTACTTC
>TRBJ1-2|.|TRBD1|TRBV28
CASSSYRDSSNYGYTF
TGTGCCAGCAGTTCATACCGGGACAGCTCTAACTATGGCTACACCTTC
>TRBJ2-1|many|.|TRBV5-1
CASSLAWHQNLYNEQFF
TGCGCCAGCAGCTTGGCCTGGCACCAGAACCTATACAATGAGCAGTTCTTC
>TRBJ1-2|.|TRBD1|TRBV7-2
CAATGVYGYTF
TGTGCCGCAACAGGGGTCTATGGCTACACCTTC
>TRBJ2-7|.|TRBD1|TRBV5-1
CATSLYETGGLHEQYF
TGCGCCACCAGCTTGTATGAGACAGGGGGACTCCACGAGCAGTACTTC
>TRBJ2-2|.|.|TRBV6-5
CASSYQYTGELFF
TGTGCCAGCAGTTACCAGTACACCGGGGAGCTGTTTTTT
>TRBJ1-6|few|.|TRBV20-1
CSARPPSFNSPLHF
TGCAGTGCTAGACCTCCTTCCTTTAATTCACCCCTCCACTTT
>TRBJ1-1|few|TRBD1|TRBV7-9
CASSLDRTGQYYTEAFF
TGTGCCAGCAGCTTAGACCGGACAGGCCAGTACTACACTGAAGCTTTCTTT
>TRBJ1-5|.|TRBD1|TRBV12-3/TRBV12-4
CASSLDRGDQPQHF
TGTGCCAGCAGTTTGGACAGGGGGGATCAGCCCCAGCATTTT
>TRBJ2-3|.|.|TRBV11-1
CASRPKRTPTPSTDTQYF
TGTGCCAGCAGGCCGAAAAGGACGCCGACTCCTAGCACAGATACGCAGTATTTT
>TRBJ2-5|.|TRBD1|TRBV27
CASSPPDRGPETQYF
TGTGCCAGCAGTCCCCCCGACAGGGGGCCGGAGACCCAGTACTTC
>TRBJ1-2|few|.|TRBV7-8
CASSWGPGSDYGYTF
TGTGCCAGCAGCTGGGGGCCAGGGAGTGACTATGGCTACACCTTC
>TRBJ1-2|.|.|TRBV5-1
CASSLRVGNYGYTF
TGCGCCAGCAGCTTGCGGGTAGGCAACTATGGCTACACCTTC
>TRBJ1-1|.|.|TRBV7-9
CASRDGGFDTEAFF
TGTGCCAGCAGAGACGGCGGTTTTGACACTGAAGCTTTCTTT
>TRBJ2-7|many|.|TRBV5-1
CASSLGAGWDRTYEQYF
TGCGCCAGCAGCTTGGGAGCGGGGTGGGACAGGACCTACGAGCAGTACTTC
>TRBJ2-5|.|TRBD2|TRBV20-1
CSAPHRGGWETQYF
TGCAGTGCCCCCCATCGGGGGGGCTGGGAGACCCAGTACTTC
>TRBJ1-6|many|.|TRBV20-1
CSAEGAGGWISYNSPLHF
TGCAGTGCTGAGGGTGCCGGGGGTTGGATCTCCTATAATTCACCCCTCCACTTT
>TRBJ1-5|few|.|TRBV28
CASRGSNQPQHF
TGTGCCAGCAGGGGTAGCAATCAGCCCCAGCATTTT
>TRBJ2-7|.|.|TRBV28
CASSALGSGLSYEQYF
TGTGCCAGCAGTGCCCTAGGATCCGGCCTCTCCTACGAGCAGTACTTC
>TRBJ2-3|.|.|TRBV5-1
CASSSGVSTDTQYF
TGCGCCAGCAGCTCTGGGGTCTCGACAGATACGCAGTATTTT
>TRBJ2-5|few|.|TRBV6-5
CASSYGLGETQYF
TGTGCCAGCAGTTACGGCTTAGGGGAGACCCAGTACTTC
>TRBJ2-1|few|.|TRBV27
CASRTVLGEQFF
TGTGCCAGCAGGACGGTCCTAGGTGAGCAGTTCTTC
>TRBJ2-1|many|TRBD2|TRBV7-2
CASSSGTSRYNEQFF
TGTGCCAGCAGCTCAGGGACTAGCAGATACAATGAGCAGTTCTTC
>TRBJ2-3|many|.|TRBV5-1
CASRIQTSTDTQYF
TGCGCCAGCAGGATTCAGACTAGCACAGATACGCAGTATTTT
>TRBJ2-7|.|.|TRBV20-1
CSASGRALYSLSYEQYF
TGCAGTGCTAGCGGGAGAGCTCTCTATTCTCTATCGTACGAGCAGTACTTC
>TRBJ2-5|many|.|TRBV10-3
CAISESLGAYQETQYF
TGTGCCATCAGTGAGTCGTTGGGCGCCTACCAAGAGACCCAGTACTTC
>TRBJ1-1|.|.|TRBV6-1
CASRKQGLPVEAFF
TGTGCCAGCAGGAAACAGGGTCTGCCCGTAGAAGCTTTCTTT
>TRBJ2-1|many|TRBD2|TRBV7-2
CASSPTSGGRGEQFF
TGTGCCAGCAGCCCTACTAGCGGGGGCCGCGGTGAGCAGTTCTTC
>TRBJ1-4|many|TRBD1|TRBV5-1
CASSWDSVEEKLFF
TGCGCCAGCAGCTGGGACAGTGTCGAAGAAAAACTGTTTTTT
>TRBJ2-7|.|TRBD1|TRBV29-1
CSVEDPDRGTYEQYF
TGCAGCGTTGAAGACCCGGACAGGGGAACCTACGAGCAGTACTTC
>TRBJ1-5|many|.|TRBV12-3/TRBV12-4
CASSRRNSNQPQHF
TGTGCCAGCAGCCGTCGAAATAGCAATCAGCCCCAGCATTTT
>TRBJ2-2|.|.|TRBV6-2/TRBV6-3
CASSILGNTGELFF
TGTGCCAGCAGTATTCTTGGAAACACCGGGGAGCTGTTTTTT
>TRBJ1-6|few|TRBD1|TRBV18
CASSLSGGDSPLHF
TGTGCCAGCTCATTATCAGGGGGCGATTCACCCCTCCACTTT
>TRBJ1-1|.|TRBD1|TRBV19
CASSGQVTEAFF
TGTGCCAGTAGCGGACAGGTTACTGAAGCTTTCTTT
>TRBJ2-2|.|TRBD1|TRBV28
CASSSGTGDTGELFF
TGTGCCAGCAGTTCCGGGACAGGGGACACCGGGGAGCTGTTTTTT
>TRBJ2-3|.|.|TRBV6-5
CASSYSNRGTDTQYF
TGTGCCAGCAGTTACTCGAACCGCGGCACAGATACGCAGTATTTT
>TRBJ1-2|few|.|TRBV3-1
CASRKGWSGYTF
TGTGCCAGCAGAAAGGGGTGGAGTGGCTACACCTTC